This TCR beta chain was profiled in a study of T-cell memory formation after mild COVID-19. Background on the study: There were largely donor-specific TCR clusters. Study observations and caveats: Clones that got smaller from day 15 to 85 had even CD4/CD8, while clones growing later tipped toward CD4+. Detection of some responders pre-infection suggested pre-existing cross-reactive memory T cells participated.

CDR1 MNHEY and CDR2 SVGAGI come from the germline V gene. The J segment lost 4 bases and the V segment lost 6 bases, leaving 4 bases of the junction unmatched. The CDR3 consists of 15 residues. Turning to this clonotype: Antigen specificity is unknown.

TCRdb reprocessed the 5' RACE reads with MiXCR, giving one entry per CDR3 protein. This sample has under 700,000 distinct CDR3 sequences, with roughly 20% found just once. This sequence originates from an adult woman who had mild COVID-19 (a few samples of this study predate the infection). Cell type and time point are not known. The sequenced material came from PBMCs or a T cell subset sorted from them (not recorded which). The chain recombines TRBV6-5 with TRBJ2-1; 12 bases are shared with TRBD2. CDR3 region: CASRATSGSYNEQFF. CDR3 DNA: TGTGCCAGCAGGGCGACTAGCGGGAGTTACAATGAGCAGTTCTTC.